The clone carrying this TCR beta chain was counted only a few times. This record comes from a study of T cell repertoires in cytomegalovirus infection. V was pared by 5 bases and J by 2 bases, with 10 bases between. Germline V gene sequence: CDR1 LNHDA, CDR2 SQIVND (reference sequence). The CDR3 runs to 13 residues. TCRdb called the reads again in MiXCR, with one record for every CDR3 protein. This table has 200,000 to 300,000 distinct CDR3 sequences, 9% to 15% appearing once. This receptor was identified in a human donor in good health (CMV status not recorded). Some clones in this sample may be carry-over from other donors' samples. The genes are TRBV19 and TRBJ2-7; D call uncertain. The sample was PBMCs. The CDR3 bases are TGTGCCAGTAGTGTGGCCATTACCTACGAGCAGTACTTC. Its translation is CASSVAITYEQYF. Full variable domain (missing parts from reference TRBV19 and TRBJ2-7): DGGITQSPKYLFRKEGQNVTLSCEQNLNHDAMYWYRQDPGQGLRLIYYSQIVNDFQKGDIAEGYSVSREKKESFPLTVTSAQKNPTAFYLCASSVAITYEQYFGPGTRLTVT.